The 22 T cell receptor beta chains reported below all come from one sample, sequenced in a study of beta chain features in type 1 diabetes. TCRB transcripts that were expressed got sequenced, as all of the isolated RNA had been reverse transcribed. Some clones are missing from TCRdb's copy, which holds only in-frame ones; the method was immunoSEQ multiplex PCR. Of 850,000 to 900,000 clones in the sample, about 17% are singletons; the top ten hold 0.023%. The sequencing sample was made of naive CD4+ T cells from blood. These receptors all stem from a woman in her late teens or twenties in good health.

This clone was seen a few times. V gene TRBV20-1 combines with J gene TRBJ1-1; D unclear. CDR3 length equals 11 residues. V lost 6 bases and J lost 4, with 9 bases in between. In germline, CDR1 is DFQATT, CDR2 SNEGSKA (reference sequence). CDR3 DNA: TGCAGTGCGGGCGGTGTCACTGAAGCTTTCTTT. Protein: CSAGGVTEAFF.

This clone has just a few counts. The CDR3 nucleotides are TGTGCCAGCTCTACGGGACGGAATAAAGCTTTCTTT. Translation: CASSTGRNKAFF. The gene calls are TRBV18 and TRBJ1-1; tentatively, D is TRBD1 (5 bases). Trimming cost V 6 bases and J 9 bases, with 14 bases left between them. This CDR3 comprises 12 residues. Germline V gene sequence: CDR1 KGHSH, CDR2 LQKENI.

This chain links TRBV28 with TRBJ2-4; the match to TRBD2 covers 14 bases. The CDR3 covers 20 residues. Per germline, CDR1 MDHEN and CDR2 SYDVKM. Losses at the gene ends were 4 bases for V and 0 bases for J; bases not matched to a gene: 11. DNA for the CDR3: TGTGCCAGCAGTTCTCCCGGACTAGCGGGAGGCCGACTAGCCAAAAACATTCAGTACTTC. Encoded protein: CASSSPGLAGGRLAKNIQYF. Full variable domain (rest looked up from reference TRBV28 and TRBJ2-4): DVKVTQSSRYLVKRTGEKVFLECVQDMDHENMFWYRQDPGLGLRLIYFSYDVKMKEKGDIPEGYSVSREKKERFSLILESASTNQTSMYLCASSSPGLAGGRLAKNIQYFGAGTRLSVL.

This chain connects TRBV7-2 to TRBJ2-5; tentative D call: TRBD2 (6 bases). The germline V and J ends were trimmed by 6 bases and 7 bases, with 21 bases remaining between them. The CDR3 loop spans 15 amino acids. Germline CDR1 is SGHTA and CDR2 is FQGNSA. The CDR3 protein is CASSRRGNPSGTQYF. CDR3 DNA: TGTGCCAGCAGTCGCCGCGGGAACCCGAGCGGGACCCAGTACTTC.

The V gene is TRBV6-5, the J gene TRBJ2-7; the match to TRBD1 covers 7 bases. After removal of 0 bases from V and 3 bases from J, the junction contained 8 bases not matched to a gene. Germline V gene data show CDR1 as MNHEY and CDR2 as SVGAGI. The CDR3 sequence is 16 residues long. CDR3 loop: CASSYSSGQPLYEQYF. The CDR3 DNA reads TGTGCCAGCAGTTACTCCTCGGGACAGCCCCTCTACGAGCAGTACTTC.

The chain joins TRBV21-1 to TRBJ2-2; TRBD2, the table's D call, lacks a check against the DNA. TRBV21-1 is recorded as a pseudogene. This CDR3 is built from 17 residues. Here the CDR3 DNA reads TGTGCCAGCAACAATGTCGGGAGTGAGAGAAACACCGGGGAGCTGTTTTTT. Protein sequence: CASNNVGSERNTGELFF.

This clone was picked up a small number of times. The rearrangement joins TRBV5-1 to TRBJ2-7; TRBD2 matches at 12 bases. Germline trimming cut 2 bases from V and 3 bases from J; bases unmatched to any gene: 3. The germline gives CDR1 SGHRS, CDR2 YFSETQ. The CDR3 totals 15 residues. The CDR3 region has the DNA TGCGCCAGCAGCTTTACTAGCGGGAGGATCTACGAGCAGTACTTC. Translating it yields CASSFTSGRIYEQYF.

This clone was observed a handful of times. The V gene is TRBV25-1, the J gene TRBJ2-5, with D uncertain. Germline CDR1 MGHDK, CDR2 SYGVNS. CDR3 length: 13 amino acids. Trimming removed 2 bases at V and 5 bases at J, with 9 bases between. The CDR3 region has the DNA TGTGCCAGCAGTGAAACGAATAGGGAGACCCAGTACTTC. It is translated as CASSETNRETQYF. The complete variable domain, with remaining parts taken from reference TRBV25-1 and TRBJ2-5, reads EADIYQTPRYLVIGTGKKITLECSQTMGHDKMYWYQQDPGMELHLIHYSYGVNSTEKGDLSSESTVSRIRTEHFPLTLESARPSHTSQYLCASSETNRETQYFGPGTRLLVL.

A few counts support this clone. The CDR3 DNA reads as TGTGCCAGCAGAGCATCATTCTCTGGAAACACCATATATTTT. Protein sequence: CASRASFSGNTIYF. V is TRBV28 and J is TRBJ1-3; D unclear. The CDR3 has 14 amino acids. V lost 6 bases and J 0 bases, leaving 9 bases between the germline ends. Germline V gene sequence: CDR1 MDHEN, CDR2 SYDVKM.

A word on this clone: The junction does not match germline at one end; this may be a read error. The rearrangement joins TRBV6-5 to TRBJ2-3; 7 bases line up with TRBD2. This CDR3 is 14 amino acids long. In germline, CDR1 is MNHEY, CDR2 SVGAGI. CDR3 coding DNA: TGTGCCAGCAGTACTAGCGCAAACACAAATACGCAGTATTTT. Translation gives CASSTSANTNTQYF.

This rearrangement joins TRBV27 to TRBJ2-5, with D possibly called TRBD1 or TRBD2 (5 bases each). This CDR3 region has 13 residues. V was shortened by 6 bases and J by 4 bases, with 12 bases between the two germline ends. Germline loops: CDR1 MNHEY, CDR2 SMNVEV (reference sequence). In nucleotides, the CDR3 is TGTGCCAGCAGGATGCAGGGACGAGAGACCCAGTACTTC. This translates into CASRMQGRETQYF.

This clone showed up just a few times. J is TRBJ2-3 and V is TRBV10-3; 10 nucleotides match TRBD2. Germline V CDR1 and CDR2: ENHRY, SYGVKD. Germline trimming cut 5 bases from V and 0 bases from J; bases unmatched to any gene: 8. The CDR3 loop spans 17 amino acids. The CDR3 DNA reads as TGTGCCATCAGTTCTACACTAGCGGGGATTAGCACAGATACGCAGTATTTT. It codes for CAISSTLAGISTDTQYF.

This clone has more than one count but fewer than ten. The same CDR3 is also encoded by other DNA sequences in this sample. In DNA, the CDR3 is TGTGCCAGTAGTATAAGGGGAGGTGAGCAGTTCTTC. Amino acid sequence: CASSIRGGEQFF. V and J are TRBV19 and TRBJ2-1, with D possibly being TRBD2 (6 bases). V was cut by 2 bases and J by 9 bases, with 8 bases left in between. There are 12 residues in the CDR3. CDR1 is LNHDA and CDR2 is SQIVND in the germline V gene (reference sequence).

This clone occurred a few times. The chain carries TRBV7-9 and TRBJ2-1, with TRBD2 identical over 16 bases. The CDR3 is 16 amino acids. Losses at the gene ends were 5 bases for V and 9 bases for J; bases not matched to a gene: 7. CDR1 SEHNR and CDR2 FQNEAQ come from the germline V gene (reference sequence). The CDR3 nucleotides are TGTGCCAGCAGCGACCCGGGACTAGCGGGAGGGATTGAGCAGTTCTTC. This translates into CASSDPGLAGGIEQFF.

This clone was seen more than once but under ten times. J is TRBJ2-1 and V is TRBV9, with 12 bases lining up with TRBD2. The germline gives CDR1 SGDLS, CDR2 YYNGEE. Trimming took 3 bases from V and 8 from J; bases not matched to a gene: 18. The CDR3 loop spans 19 amino acids. In nucleotides, the CDR3 is TGTGCCAGCAGCGGTCGGGGACTAGCGGGCCTCAAACCGAGATATGAGCAGTTCTTC. Protein sequence: CASSGRGLAGLKPRYEQFF. The complete variable domain, with remaining parts taken from reference TRBV9 and TRBJ2-1, reads DSGVTQTPKHLITATGQRVTLRCSPRSGDLSVYWYQQSLDQGLQFLIQYYNGEERAKGNILERFSAQQFPDLHSELNLSSLELGDSALYFCASSGRGLAGLKPRYEQFFGPGTRLTVL.

This rearrangement joins TRBV28 to TRBJ1-4; D perhaps matches TRBD1 (5 bases). The V end lost 3 bases, the J end lost 11 bases, and 16 bases lay between the germline ends. This CDR3 region has 14 residues. Per germline, CDR1 MDHEN and CDR2 SYDVKM. The CDR3 nucleotides read TGTGCCAGCAGTTTTCCGAATACCGGGGGGAAACTGTTTTTT. Amino acid sequence: CASSFPNTGGKLFF.

In its sample, this clone was seen a few times. This same CDR3 is encoded by further DNA sequences in the sample. The gene calls are TRBV5-1 and TRBJ2-1; unclear D gene. The CDR3 totals 14 residues. Germline V CDR1 and CDR2: SGHRS, YFSETQ. The V end lost 4 bases, the J end lost 2 bases, and 10 bases lay between the germline ends. The CDR3 spells CASSPGQTYNEQFF. The CDR3 DNA follows: TGCGCCAGCAGCCCCGGGCAGACCTACAATGAGCAGTTCTTC.

V and J are TRBV11-2 and TRBJ2-1, with D maybe TRBD2 (6 bases). The CDR3 runs 16 residues. In germline, CDR1 is SGHAT, CDR2 FQNNGV. V was pared by 2 bases and J by 10 bases, with 21 bases between. CDR3 bases: TGTGCCAGCAGCTTAAGACGGGAGTTGGTTGTAGGGGAGCAGTTCTTC. Translated: CASSLRRELVVGEQFF.

The V call is TRBV7-6, the J call TRBJ1-3, with D unresolved. Germline assignment: CDR1 SGHVS and CDR2 FNYEAQ. V lost 1 base and J lost 0, with 13 bases in between. The CDR3 is 17 residues long. The CDR3 sequence is CASSLGAASGSGNTIYF. The CDR3 DNA is TGTGCCAGCAGCTTAGGTGCGGCGTCGGGCTCTGGAAACACCATATATTTT.

The DNA of the CDR3 is TGCGCCAGCAGCGTGTGGCCCCCGCATGGCTACACCTTC. Amino acid sequence: CASSVWPPHGYTF. The gene calls are TRBV5-1 and TRBJ1-2; D gene ambiguous. The CDR3 loop spans 13 amino acids. With 4 bases removed from V and 6 bases from J, the gap between germline ends came to 13 bases. From germline, CDR1 is SGHRS and CDR2 YFSETQ.

The table lists this clone with a few counts. The chain is built from TRBV28 and TRBJ1-1; D gene uncertain. V lost 4 bases, J lost 3 bases, and 15 bases lay in between. The CDR3 covers 15 residues. CDR1 is MDHEN and CDR2 is SYDVKM in the germline V gene. The CDR3 protein is CASSSFRGGDTEAFF. The DNA of the CDR3 is TGTGCCAGCAGTTCCTTCCGTGGTGGTGACACTGAAGCTTTCTTT.

For this clone: Within the sample, other DNA sequences also encode this same CDR3. The chain uses TRBV20-1 and TRBJ2-1; D gene uncertain. The CDR3 loop spans 10 amino acids. From germline, CDR1 is DFQATT and CDR2 SNEGSKA (reference sequence). V lost 4 bases and J lost 9, with 7 bases in between. CDR3 sequence: CSAIRGEQFF. For the CDR3, the DNA is TGCAGTGCTATTCGCGGTGAGCAGTTCTTC.